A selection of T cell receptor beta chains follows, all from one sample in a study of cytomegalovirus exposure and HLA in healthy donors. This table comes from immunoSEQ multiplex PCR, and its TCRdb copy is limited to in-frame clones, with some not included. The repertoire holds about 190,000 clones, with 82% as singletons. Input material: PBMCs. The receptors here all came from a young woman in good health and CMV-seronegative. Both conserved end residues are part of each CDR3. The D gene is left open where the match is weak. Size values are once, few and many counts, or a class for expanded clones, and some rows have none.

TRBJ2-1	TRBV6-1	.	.	CASSELGAPGILSPYNEQFF	TGTGCCAGCAGTGAATTGGGGGCACCGGGGATATTGAGTCCCTACAATGAGCAGTTCTTC
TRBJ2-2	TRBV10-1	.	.	CASSVTSTGELFF	TGCGCCAGCAGTGTGACTTCCACCGGGGAGCTGTTTTTT
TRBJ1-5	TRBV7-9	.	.	CASSVTKSNQPQHF	TGTGCCAGCAGCGTTACTAAGAGCAATCAGCCCCAGCATTTT
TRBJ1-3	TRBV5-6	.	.	CASSLGAASGNTIYF	TGTGCCAGCAGCTTGGGGGCAGCTTCTGGAAACACCATATATTTT
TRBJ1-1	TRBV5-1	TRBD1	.	CASGVNRGDTEAFF	TGCGCCAGCGGTGTGAACAGGGGAGACACTGAAGCTTTCTTT
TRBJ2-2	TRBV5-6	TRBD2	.	CASNRLAEGIGELFF	TGTGCCAGCAATCGACTAGCGGAGGGGATCGGGGAGCTGTTTTTT
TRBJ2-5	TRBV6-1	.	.	CASSERGPGETQYF	TGTGCCAGCAGTGAGCGGGGGCCGGGGGAGACCCAGTACTTC
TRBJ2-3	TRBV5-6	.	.	CASSSRRPARDTQYF	TGTGCCAGCAGCTCACGGCGGCCCGCGCGCGATACGCAGTATTTT
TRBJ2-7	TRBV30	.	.	CAWSSGQELEQYF	TGTGCCTGGAGTTCTGGGCAGGAACTCGAGCAGTACTTC
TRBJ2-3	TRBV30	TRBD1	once	CAWSRRGTTGGTDTQYF	TGTGCCTGGAGTCGAAGAGGGACGACAGGGGGCACAGATACGCAGTATTTT
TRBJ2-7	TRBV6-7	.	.	CASSCRLWVASYEQYF	TGTGCCAGCAGTTGTCGTCTGTGGGTAGCGTCCTACGAGCAGTACTTC
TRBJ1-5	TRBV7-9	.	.	CASSSSDKLDQPQHF	TGTGCCAGCAGCTCGTCGGACAAGCTGGATCAGCCCCAGCATTTT
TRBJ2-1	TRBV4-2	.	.	CASSQEGAETRPYNEQFF	TGTGCCAGCAGCCAAGAGGGGGCAGAGACCCGGCCCTACAATGAGCAGTTCTTC
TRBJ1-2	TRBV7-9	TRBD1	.	CASSLRDSGYTF	TGTGCCAGCAGCTTGCGGGACAGTGGCTACACCTTC
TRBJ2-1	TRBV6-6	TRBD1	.	CASSPSGGLSYNEQFF	TGTGCCAGCAGTCCATCAGGGGGCCTAAGCTACAATGAGCAGTTCTTC
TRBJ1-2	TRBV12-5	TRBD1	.	CASGSTGPYGYTF	TGTGCTAGTGGTTCGACAGGGCCCTATGGCTACACCTTC
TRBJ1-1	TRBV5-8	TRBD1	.	CASSWDSDTEAFF	TGTGCCAGCAGCTGGGACAGTGACACTGAAGCTTTCTTT
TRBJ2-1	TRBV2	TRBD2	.	CASSGLAGGPSEQFF	TGTGCCAGCAGTGGTCTAGCGGGGGGGCCGAGTGAGCAGTTCTTC
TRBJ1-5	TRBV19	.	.	CASSIRDGEFQPQHF	TGTGCCAGTAGTATCCGAGACGGAGAGTTTCAGCCCCAGCATTTT
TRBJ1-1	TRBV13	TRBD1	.	CASSLAGTGNTEAFF	TGTGCCAGCAGCTTAGCGGGGACAGGGAACACTGAAGCTTTCTTT
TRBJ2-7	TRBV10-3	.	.	CAISESGLSSYEQYF	TGTGCCATCAGTGAGTCGGGACTCAGCTCCTACGAGCAGTACTTC
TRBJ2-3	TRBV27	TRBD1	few	CASSDRGTDTQYF	TGTGCCAGCAGTGACAGGGGAACAGATACGCAGTATTTT
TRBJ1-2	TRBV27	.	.	CASSSYRDSYGYTF	TGTGCCAGCAGTTCGTACAGGGATTCGTACGGCTACACCTTC
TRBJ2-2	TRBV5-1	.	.	CASRGLANTGELFF	TGCGCCAGCAGAGGTCTAGCGAACACCGGGGAGCTGTTTTTT